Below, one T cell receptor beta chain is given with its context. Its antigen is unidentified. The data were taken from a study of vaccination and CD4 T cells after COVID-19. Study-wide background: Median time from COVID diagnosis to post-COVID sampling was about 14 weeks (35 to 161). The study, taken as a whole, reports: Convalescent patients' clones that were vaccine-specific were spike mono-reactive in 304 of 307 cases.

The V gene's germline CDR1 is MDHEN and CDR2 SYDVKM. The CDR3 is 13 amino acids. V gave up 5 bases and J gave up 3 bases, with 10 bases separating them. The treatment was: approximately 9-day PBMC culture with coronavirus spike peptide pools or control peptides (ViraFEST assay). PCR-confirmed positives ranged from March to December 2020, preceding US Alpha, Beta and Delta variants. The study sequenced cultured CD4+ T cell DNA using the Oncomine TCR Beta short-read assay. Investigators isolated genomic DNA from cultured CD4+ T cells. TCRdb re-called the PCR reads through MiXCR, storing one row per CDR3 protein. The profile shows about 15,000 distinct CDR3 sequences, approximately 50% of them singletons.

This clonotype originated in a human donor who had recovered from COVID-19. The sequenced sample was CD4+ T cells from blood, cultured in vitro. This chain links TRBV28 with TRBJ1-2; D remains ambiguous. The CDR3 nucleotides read TGTGCCAGCAGTACGGACCTTTACTATGGCTACACCTTC. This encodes CASSTDLYYGYTF.